The clone carrying this T cell receptor (beta chain) was seen a few times. No antigen is known for it. The sample is drawn from a study of T cells after yellow fever vaccination. Study at large: Each low-cell-number fraction was prepared by means of SMART-Seq v4 Ultra Low Input. General study results and limits: Relatively few clonotypes were ones that appeared in both CD4 and CD8 compartments. Once the booster was given, most primary-vaccination clones reappeared, at approximately 97% for CD4 and 88% for CD8.

5'RACE template switching produced TCR cDNA carrying a universal primer site and UMIs. TCRdb ran MiXCR on the 5' RACE reads and lists one entry per CDR3 protein. Altogether over 300,000 distinct CDR3 sequences are present, approximately 3.9% being singletons, with the ten largest covering around 24%. Germline V gene sequence: CDR1 KGHDR, CDR2 SFDVKD. V lost 4 bases, J lost 2 bases, and 7 bases lay in between. CDR3 length: 13 residues. The source material was PBMCs, sampled on the day of the yellow fever booster vaccination. This receptor was identified in a young man who received the YFV17D yellow fever vaccine. The chain is built from TRBV24-1 and TRBJ2-5; a weak D match, TRBD2 (5 bases). DNA for the CDR3: TGTGCCACCAGTGAGCCGGGGCAAGAGACCCAGTACTTC. Translation: CATSEPGQETQYF.